This entry is about one TCR beta chain. Its binding antigen is unknown. Base qualities are not recorded, but no much larger clone differs from it by a single base. The record originates from a study of blood T cell repertoires in COVID-19 (dated by TCRdb to 2019 to 2021). Background on the whole study: Samples covering the acute and convalescent phases of COVID-19 were provided by collaborators in the United States, Italy and Spain. The sample metadata nearly always contained a de-identified subject ID, COVID-19 status, age in years and sex. Where available, HLA class I and class II types were taken from metadata supplied by the sample provider and were not determined by assay-based typing. Samples came from the ongoing ImmuneRACE study (first 160 participants) plus 1,254 subjects from 6 global collaborators. The material from the prospective study consisted of cDNA or gDNA derived from T cells, B-cell-depleted T cells, or PBMCs. The repertoires were released in a freely available public database intended as a resource for research on the immune response to SARS-CoV-2. Deeply sampled blood TCRbeta repertoires from subjects exposed to, actively infected with, or recovered from COVID-19 were included in the dataset. Summary of the overall study and its limitations: How much clinical and demographic metadata was included differed by source and by participant, and the metadata was provided uncurated.

After removal of 3 bases from V and 7 bases from J, the junction retains 7 bases not matched to a gene. The germline V gene supplies CDR1 MDHEN and CDR2 SYDVKM. From the cysteine up to the phenylalanine, the CDR3 has a length of 14 residues. The retained sequence is limited to the CDR3, 42 bases, with the frame set at the first base. The collaborating institutions used their own protocols to collect whole blood in K2EDTA tubes. For TCRbeta analysis, collaborators shipped samples in one of three forms: frozen whole blood, isolated PBMCs, or DNA extracted from either of those sample types. The immunoSEQ Assay, a bias-controlled multiplex PCR, was used to amplify TCRbeta CDR3 regions from genomic DNA. As for how the authors treated the data: Within the assay, amplification of reference gene primers was used to estimate how many nucleated cells each sample contained. Sequence reads were collapsed and filtered to measure the absolute abundance of every unique TCRbeta CDR3 rearrangement. For each sample, productive Simpson clonality was calculated as the square root of Simpson's diversity index over productive rearrangements. TCRdb re-hosts the immuneACCESS table, in-frame sequences only. Its copies lack some clones; in the studies checked, an unresolved V gene accounts for under half of them, and the cause for the rest is not known. V and J calls and clone size follow that table, whereas D and trimming were derived from the DNA. For this sample the table gives approximately 450,000 clones, of which more than 85% were detected only once. Together, the top ten hold around 4.5% of the sample.

The clonotype originates from a woman aged 25 to 39 with acute or convalescent COVID-19. The rearranged segments are TRBV28 and TRBJ2-7; the central 9 bases match TRBD1. Sequencing was done on a sample of peripheral blood. At the DNA level, the sequence is TGTGCCAGCAGTTTCCCCGGGACAGGGCTTGAGCAGTACTTC. It specifies CASSFPGTGLEQYF. With the portions outside the CDR3 filled from the reference TRBV28 and TRBJ2-7 genes, the complete variable region becomes DVKVTQSSRYLVKRTGEKVFLECVQDMDHENMFWYRQDPGLGLRLIYFSYDVKMKEKGDIPEGYSVSREKKERFSLILESASTNQTSMYLCASSFPGTGLEQYFGPGTRLTVT.